Listed below are T cell receptor beta chains from one sample, sequenced in a study of control samples from healthy donors and cancer patients. The repertoire was sequenced with immunoSEQ multiplex PCR; TCRdb's copy has only in-frame clones and lacks some. The table has about 150,000 clones, around 90% seen once; the top ten hold about 2.1%. The sample taken for sequencing was blood. Receptor source: a woman aged 40 to 55 in good health. Each CDR3 is given with its conserved first and last residue. A D gene is named only where the DNA matches it firmly. Expanded clones are given a class, and other clones once, few, many or no size at all.

j_gene,d_gene,abundance,v_gene,CDR3nt,CDR3aa
TRBJ1-6,-,-,TRBV27,TGTGCCAGCAGTACCCTACAGGGTGCCAATTCACCCCTCCACTTT,CASSTLQGANSPLHF
TRBJ1-1,-,-,TRBV18,TGTGCCAGCTCAGTCCTCTGGAACACTGAAGCTTTCTTT,CASSVLWNTEAFF
TRBJ1-2,TRBD1,-,TRBV6-4,TGTGCCAGCAGTGACTCGCCAGGGGGCCTCGATGGCTACACCTTC,CASSDSPGGLDGYTF
TRBJ2-3,TRBD2,-,TRBV2,TGTGCCAGCAGTCCTAGCGGGGGCGCTACCACAGATACGCAGTATTTT,CASSPSGGATTDTQYF
TRBJ2-5,-,-,TRBV5-4,TGTGCCGCTAAGGTCCGGGAACAAGAGACCCAGTACTTC,CAAKVREQETQYF
TRBJ1-5,-,-,TRBV13,TGTGCCAGCAGCTTAAGGGGATACAATCAGCCCCAGCATTTT,CASSLRGYNQPQHF
TRBJ1-5,-,-,TRBV5-1,TGCGCCAGCAGCTTAACAGGAGGGGATCAGCCCCAGCATTTT,CASSLTGGDQPQHF
TRBJ1-4,TRBD1,-,TRBV28,TGTGCCAGCAGGGGGGACAGGGGGCTGACTAATGAAAAACTGTTTTTT,CASRGDRGLTNEKLFF
TRBJ1-4,-,-,TRBV7-9,TGTGCCAGCAGCTTAGGTGCTGAAAAACTGTTTTTT,CASSLGAEKLFF
TRBJ1-2,TRBD1,-,TRBV6-5,TGTGCCAGCAGCCTAACAGGGGGCGATGGCTACACCTTC,CASSLTGGDGYTF
TRBJ2-7,TRBD1,once,TRBV5-6,TGTGCCAGCAGCGTGAGGCCGGGACAGTGGTCCTACGAGCAGTACTTC,CASSVRPGQWSYEQYF
TRBJ2-7,-,once,TRBV14,TGTGCCAGCAGCCAAGATACGGCGGGGCCTCCGGGTGAGCAGTACTTC,CASSQDTAGPPGEQYF
TRBJ1-1,-,-,TRBV5-1,TGCGCCAGCATTCTCGGGTTCGGAGGGAACACTGAAGCTTTCTTT,CASILGFGGNTEAFF
TRBJ2-3,TRBD2,-,TRBV2,TGTGCCAGCAGTGAAGAGGCGGGGACTAGCGGGGACACAGATACGCAGTATTTT,CASSEEAGTSGDTDTQYF
TRBJ1-1,-,-,TRBV3-1/TRBV3-2,TGTGCCAGCAGCCAAGATGGCGAGGGGAGCACTGAAGCTTTCTTT,CASSQDGEGSTEAFF
TRBJ2-3,TRBD2,-,TRBV7-9,TGTGCCAGCAGCTCCCCGACTAGCGGGGGGAACACAGATACGCAGTATTTT,CASSSPTSGGNTDTQYF
TRBJ2-3,-,-,TRBV1,-,CTSSRKVGTGAEQYF
TRBJ2-2,-,-,TRBV12-3/TRBV12-4,TGTGCCAGCAGTTTAAGGGACACCGGGGAGCTGTTTTTT,CASSLRDTGELFF
TRBJ1-5,-,-,TRBV11-2,TGTGCCAGCAGCTTAGCCGGGCAGGGGACCGAGCCCCAGCATTTT,CASSLAGQGTEPQHF
TRBJ2-3,TRBD1,-,TRBV7-9,TGTGCCAGCAGCTCGGGACAGGGTGTGACAGATACGCAGTATTTT,CASSSGQGVTDTQYF
TRBJ2-3,TRBD1,-,TRBV19,TGTGCCAGTACCCCCCAGGGACAGGGTGGAGATACGCAGTATTTT,CASTPQGQGGDTQYF
TRBJ1-3,TRBD1,-,TRBV25-1,TGTGCCAGCAGTGACCCACGGACAGGGTCTGGAAACACCATATATTTT,CASSDPRTGSGNTIYF
TRBJ2-2,TRBD2,-,TRBV7-6,TGTGCCAGCAGCCTCGCCCCGGGGGGATCGACCGGGGAGCTGTTTTTT,CASSLAPGGSTGELFF
TRBJ2-1,TRBD2,-,TRBV10-2,TGCGCCAGCTGGGGATCGGGGACTAGCGGCCACAATGAGCAGTTCTTC,CASWGSGTSGHNEQFF
TRBJ1-3,-,few,TRBV5-1,TGCGCCAGCAGCTTGCAGGGGCTCGGAAACACCATATATTTT,CASSLQGLGNTIYF
TRBJ1-4,TRBD1,few,TRBV7-8,TGTGCCAGCAGCGGTCGACAGGGTTCGGGTGAAAAACTGTTTTTT,CASSGRQGSGEKLFF
TRBJ2-1,-,-,TRBV7-9,TGTGCCAGCAGCTTAGGCCCCAGGGAGCAGTTCTTC,CASSLGPREQFF
TRBJ1-1,TRBD1,-,TRBV3-1/TRBV3-2,TGTGCCAGCAGCCAAAGGGGGACAGGGGCTCAAGCTTTCTTT,CASSQRGTGAQAFF
TRBJ2-1,TRBD1,-,TRBV10-3,TGTGCCATCAGCCGGGGACAGACGTACAATGAGCAGTTCTTC,CAISRGQTYNEQFF
TRBJ1-5,TRBD1,-,TRBV28,TGTGCCAGCAGTCCCTCCGGGACAGGGATTGGAACCTTGGATCAGCCCCAGCATTTT,CASSPSGTGIGTLDQPQHF
TRBJ1-1,-,-,TRBV3-1/TRBV3-2,TGTGCCAGCAGCCTTGAGGGGTTGGGCACTGAAGCTTTCTTT,CASSLEGLGTEAFF
TRBJ1-1,-,-,TRBV5-6,TGTGCCAGCAGCTTTTCCGGGACGGTTCTGAACACTGAAGCTTTCTTT,CASSFSGTVLNTEAFF
TRBJ2-7,-,-,TRBV28,TGTGCCAGCACCCGGGGGAGCGGCCCTTACGAGCAGTACTTC,CASTRGSGPYEQYF
TRBJ2-2,TRBD2,-,TRBV27,TGTGCCAGCAGCTCGGGACTAGCGGGGGGGCCGGGTACCGGGGAGCTGTTTTTT,CASSSGLAGGPGTGELFF
TRBJ2-2,-,-,TRBV3-1/TRBV3-2,TGTGCCAGCAGCCAAGAACCACAGGGGGAGCTGTTTTTT,CASSQEPQGELFF
TRBJ2-1,-,-,TRBV20-1,TGCAGTGCTTCCCTCGGGAATGAGCAGTTCTTC,CSASLGNEQFF
TRBJ2-7,-,-,TRBV5-1,TGCGCCAGCAGCTCGGGACTCCGGAGCTCCTACGAGCAGTACTTC,CASSSGLRSSYEQYF
TRBJ2-5,TRBD2,once,TRBV7-7,TGTGCCAGCAGCTCCAGCGACCTAGCGGGGGGCATCACCGAGACCCAGTACTTC,CASSSSDLAGGITETQYF
TRBJ2-5,TRBD2,-,TRBV6-5,TGTGCCAGCAGTTACTCAGGAACGGGGGGGGAGACCCAGTACTTC,CASSYSGTGGETQYF
TRBJ2-7,-,-,TRBV7-8,TGTGCCAGCAGCCCAACCCTCGGAGACTACGAGCAGTACTTC,CASSPTLGDYEQYF
TRBJ1-1,-,-,TRBV2,TGTGCCAGCAGGCCTTCAGGGTGGAACACTGAAGCTTTCTTT,CASRPSGWNTEAFF
TRBJ2-5,TRBD1,-,TRBV29-1,TGCAGCGCCGACAGGGGGCGAGAGACCCAGTACTTC,CSADRGRETQYF
TRBJ2-5,-,-,TRBV7-8,TGTGCCAGCAGCTTAGACGCTAGCGCTAAGACCCAGTACTTC,CASSLDASAKTQYF
TRBJ1-2,-,-,TRBV10-3,TGTGCCATCAACGGGGACTTCTATGGCTACACCTTC,CAINGDFYGYTF
TRBJ2-7,-,-,TRBV2,TGTGCCAGCAGCGAGGGCCACTACTCTGGGGAGCAGTACTTC,CASSEGHYSGEQYF
TRBJ1-5,TRBD1,-,TRBV2,TGTGCCAGCAGTAGGACAGGGTCCGGCCAGCCCCAGCATTTT,CASSRTGSGQPQHF
TRBJ1-2,-,once,TRBV6-5,TGTGCCAGCAGTTACTCGGCAGGGAGGTACTATGGCTACACCTTC,CASSYSAGRYYGYTF
TRBJ2-7,TRBD2,-,TRBV7-6,TGTGCCAGCAGCCCCAGTGAGCAGGGCGGGAGTTACGAGCAGTACTTC,CASSPSEQGGSYEQYF
TRBJ2-3,-,-,TRBV29-1,TGCAGCGTTGGGCTACCGGGGGCTAGCACAGATACGCAGTATTTT,CSVGLPGASTDTQYF
TRBJ1-2,-,once,TRBV19,TGTGCCAGTAGTATAGTTTGGGACCCGACCAGGAACTATGGCTACACCTTC,CASSIVWDPTRNYGYTF
TRBJ1-1,-,-,TRBV10-1,TGCGCCAGCAGTCTTGGGTTGAACACTGAAGCTTTCTTT,CASSLGLNTEAFF
TRBJ1-4,-,-,TRBV5-1,TGCGCCAGCAGCGCGGGGACTTCAACTAATGAAAAACTGTTTTTT,CASSAGTSTNEKLFF
TRBJ1-5,-,-,TRBV6-5,TGTGCCAGCAGTTCCGTAGGGGCGAGGCAGCCCCAGCATTTT,CASSSVGARQPQHF